This T cell receptor (beta chain) was captured by sequencing in a study of T-cell reconstitution after alpha-beta-depleted transplantation in children. Overall study results and limits: One year post-transplant, T-cell counts and diversity were largely derived from T cells produced anew. Alpha-beta T cells present about two months after transplant were reported to originate from several hundred expanded graft clones.

Unique molecular identifiers tagged the TCRbeta library. TCRdb re-derived calls from the PCR reads in MiXCR, one entry per CDR3 protein. The data hold around 45,000 distinct CDR3 sequences, with roughly 50% observed a single time. To note about this clonotype: Its antigen is undetermined.

Germline V gene data show CDR1 as SGHVS and CDR2 as FNYEAQ. The CDR3 sequence is 14 residues long. The V gene lost 5 bases and the J gene lost 4 bases, with 9 bases spanning the gap. The sequence came from a boy under two years old with SCID, due to receive a stem cell transplant. The sequencing here drew on peripheral blood, taken before TCRalphabeta/CD19-depleted stem cell transplant. The V gene is TRBV7-6, the J gene TRBJ1-6, with D perhaps matching TRBD1 (5 bases). In DNA, the CDR3 is TGTGCCAGCAGCGCCAGGGAGTATAATTCACCCCTCCACTTT. Amino acid sequence: CASSAREYNSPLHF.